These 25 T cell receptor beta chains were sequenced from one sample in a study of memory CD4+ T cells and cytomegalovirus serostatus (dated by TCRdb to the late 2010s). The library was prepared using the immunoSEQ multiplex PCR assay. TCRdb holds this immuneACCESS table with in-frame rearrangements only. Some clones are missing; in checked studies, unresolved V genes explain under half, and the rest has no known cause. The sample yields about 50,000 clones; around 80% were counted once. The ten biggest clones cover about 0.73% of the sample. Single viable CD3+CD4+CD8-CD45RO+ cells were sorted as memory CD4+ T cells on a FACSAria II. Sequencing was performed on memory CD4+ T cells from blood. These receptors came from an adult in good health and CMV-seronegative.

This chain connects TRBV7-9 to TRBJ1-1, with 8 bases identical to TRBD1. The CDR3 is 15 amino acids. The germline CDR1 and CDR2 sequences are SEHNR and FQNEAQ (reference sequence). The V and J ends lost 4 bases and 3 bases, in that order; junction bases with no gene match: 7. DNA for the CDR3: TGTGCCAGCAGCTCATACAGGGGGAAGGACACTGAAGCTTTCTTT. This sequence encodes CASSSYRGKDTEAFF. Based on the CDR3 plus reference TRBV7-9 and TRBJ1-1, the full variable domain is DTGVSQNPRHKITKRGQNVTFRCDPISEHNRLYWYRQTLGQGPEFLTYFQNEAQLEKSRLLSDRFSAERPKGSFSTLEIQRTEQGDSAMYLCASSSYRGKDTEAFFGQGTRLTVV.

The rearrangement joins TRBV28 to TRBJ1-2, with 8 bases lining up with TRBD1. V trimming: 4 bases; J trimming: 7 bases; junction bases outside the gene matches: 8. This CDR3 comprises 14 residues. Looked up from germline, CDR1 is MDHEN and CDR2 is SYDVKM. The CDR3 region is CASSSGGPRGGYTF. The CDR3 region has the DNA TGTGCCAGCAGTTCAGGGGGCCCACGGGGTGGCTACACCTTC.

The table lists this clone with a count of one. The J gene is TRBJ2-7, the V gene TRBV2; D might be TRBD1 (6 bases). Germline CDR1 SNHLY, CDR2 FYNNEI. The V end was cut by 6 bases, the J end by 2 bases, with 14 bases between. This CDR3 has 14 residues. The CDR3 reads CASSEQGSTYEQYF. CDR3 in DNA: TGTGCCAGCAGCGAACAGGGTTCAACCTACGAGCAGTACTTC.

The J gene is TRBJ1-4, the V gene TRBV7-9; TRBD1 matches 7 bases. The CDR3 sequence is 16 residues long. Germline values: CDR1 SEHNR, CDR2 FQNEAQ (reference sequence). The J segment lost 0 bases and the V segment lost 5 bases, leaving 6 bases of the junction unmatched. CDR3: CASSPDRVSTNEKLFF. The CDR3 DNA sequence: TGTGCCAGCAGCCCCGACAGGGTGTCAACTAATGAAAAACTGTTTTTT.

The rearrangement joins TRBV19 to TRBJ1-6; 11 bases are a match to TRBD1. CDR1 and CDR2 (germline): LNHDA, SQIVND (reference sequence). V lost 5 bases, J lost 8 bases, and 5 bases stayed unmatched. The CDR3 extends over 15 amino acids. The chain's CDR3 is CASSSGTGGYSPLHF. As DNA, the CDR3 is TGTGCCAGTAGTTCCGGGACAGGGGGATATTCACCCCTCCACTTT. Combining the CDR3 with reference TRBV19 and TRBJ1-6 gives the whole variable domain DGGITQSPKYLFRKEGQNVTLSCEQNLNHDAMYWYRQDPGQGLRLIYYSQIVNDFQKGDIAEGYSVSREKKESFPLTVTSAQKNPTAFYLCASSSGTGGYSPLHFGNGTRLTVT.

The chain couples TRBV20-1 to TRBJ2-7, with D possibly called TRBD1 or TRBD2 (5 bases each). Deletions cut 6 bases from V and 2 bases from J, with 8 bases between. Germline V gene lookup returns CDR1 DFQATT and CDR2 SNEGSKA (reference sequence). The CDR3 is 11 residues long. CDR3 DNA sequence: TGCAGTGCCGGGGCGGCCTACGAGCAGTACTTC. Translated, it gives CSAGAAYEQYF.

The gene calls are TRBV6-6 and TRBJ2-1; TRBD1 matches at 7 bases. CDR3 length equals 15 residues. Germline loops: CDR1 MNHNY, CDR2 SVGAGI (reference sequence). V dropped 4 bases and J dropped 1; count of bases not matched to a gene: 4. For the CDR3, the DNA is TGTGCCAGCAGTTCCTGGGGACAGTCCTACAATGAGCAGTTCTTC. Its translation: CASSSWGQSYNEQFF.

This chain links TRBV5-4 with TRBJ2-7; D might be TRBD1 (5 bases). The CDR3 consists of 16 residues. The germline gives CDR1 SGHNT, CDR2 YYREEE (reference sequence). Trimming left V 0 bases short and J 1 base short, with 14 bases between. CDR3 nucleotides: TGTGCCAGCAGCTTGGTCTCAGGGCATAGGTCCTACGAGCAGTACTTC. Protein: CASSLVSGHRSYEQYF. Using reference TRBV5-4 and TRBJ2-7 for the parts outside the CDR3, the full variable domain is ETGVTQSPTHLIKTRGQQVTLRCSSQSGHNTVSWYQQALGQGPQFIFQYYREEENGRGNFPPRFSGLQFPNYSSELNVNALELDDSALYLCASSLVSGHRSYEQYFGPGTRLTVT.

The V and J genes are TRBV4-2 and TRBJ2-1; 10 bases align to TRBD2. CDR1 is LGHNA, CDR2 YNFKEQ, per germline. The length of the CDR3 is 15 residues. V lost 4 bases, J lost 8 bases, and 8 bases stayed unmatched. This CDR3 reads CASSPSQREGDEQFF. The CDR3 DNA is TGTGCCAGCAGCCCATCCCAGCGGGAGGGGGATGAGCAGTTCTTC.

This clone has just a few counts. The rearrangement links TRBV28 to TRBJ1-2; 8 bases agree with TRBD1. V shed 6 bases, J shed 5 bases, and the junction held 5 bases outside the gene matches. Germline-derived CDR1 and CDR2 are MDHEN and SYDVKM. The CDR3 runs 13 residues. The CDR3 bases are TGTGCCAGCAGCCCAGGGGGCCTTTATGGCTACACCTTC. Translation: CASSPGGLYGYTF.

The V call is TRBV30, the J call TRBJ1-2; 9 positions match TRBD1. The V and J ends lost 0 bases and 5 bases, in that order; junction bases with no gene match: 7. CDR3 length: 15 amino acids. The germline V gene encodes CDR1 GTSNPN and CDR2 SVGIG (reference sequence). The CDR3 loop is CAWSVPGQGIYGYTF. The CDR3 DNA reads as TGTGCCTGGAGTGTACCGGGACAGGGAATATATGGCTACACCTTC. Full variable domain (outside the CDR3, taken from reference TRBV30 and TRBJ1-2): SQTIHQWPATLVQPVGSPLSLECTVEGTSNPNLYWYRQAAGRGLQLLFYSVGIGQISSEVPQNLSASRPQDRQFILSSKKLLLSDSGFYLCAWSVPGQGIYGYTFGSGTRLTVV.

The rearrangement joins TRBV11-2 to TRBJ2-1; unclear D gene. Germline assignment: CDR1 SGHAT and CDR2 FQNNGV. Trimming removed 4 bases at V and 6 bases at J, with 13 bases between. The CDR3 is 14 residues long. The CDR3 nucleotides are TGTGCCAGCAGCTCGCGATTGTGGAGCAATGAGCAGTTCTTC. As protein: CASSSRLWSNEQFF.

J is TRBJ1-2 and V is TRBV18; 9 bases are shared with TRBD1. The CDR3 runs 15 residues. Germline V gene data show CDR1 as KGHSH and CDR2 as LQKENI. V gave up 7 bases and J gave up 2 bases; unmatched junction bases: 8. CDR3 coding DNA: TGTGCCAGCTGGGCCGGGACAGGGCCCAACTATGGCTACACCTTC. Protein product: CASWAGTGPNYGYTF.

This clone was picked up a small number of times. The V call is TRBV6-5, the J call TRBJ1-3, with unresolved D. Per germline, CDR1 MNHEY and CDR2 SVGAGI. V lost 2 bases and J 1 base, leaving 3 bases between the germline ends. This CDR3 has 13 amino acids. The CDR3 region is CASSYGSGNTIYF. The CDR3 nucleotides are TGTGCCAGCAGTTACGGATCTGGAAACACCATATATTTT.

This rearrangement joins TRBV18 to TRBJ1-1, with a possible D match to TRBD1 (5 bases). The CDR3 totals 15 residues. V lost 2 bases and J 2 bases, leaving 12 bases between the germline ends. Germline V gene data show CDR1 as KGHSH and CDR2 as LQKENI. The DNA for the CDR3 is TGTGCCAGCTCACCAGGAAAGACAGTAAACACTGAAGCTTTCTTT. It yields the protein CASSPGKTVNTEAFF.

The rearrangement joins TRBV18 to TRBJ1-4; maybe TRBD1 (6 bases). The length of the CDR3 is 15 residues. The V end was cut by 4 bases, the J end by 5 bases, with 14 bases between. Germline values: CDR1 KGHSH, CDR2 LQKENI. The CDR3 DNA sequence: TGTGCCAGCTCACTAGGACAGCCTGGGAATGAAAAACTGTTTTTT. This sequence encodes CASSLGQPGNEKLFF.

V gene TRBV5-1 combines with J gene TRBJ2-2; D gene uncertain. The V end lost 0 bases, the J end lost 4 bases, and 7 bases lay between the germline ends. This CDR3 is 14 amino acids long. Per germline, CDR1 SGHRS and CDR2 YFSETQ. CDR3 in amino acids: CASSLGLGTGELFF. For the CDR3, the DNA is TGCGCCAGCAGCTTGGGTCTGGGCACCGGGGAGCTGTTTTTT.

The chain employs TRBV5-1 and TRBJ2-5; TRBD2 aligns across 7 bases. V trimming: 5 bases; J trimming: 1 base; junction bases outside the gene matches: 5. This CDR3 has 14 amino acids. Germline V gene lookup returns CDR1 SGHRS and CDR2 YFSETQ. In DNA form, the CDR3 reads TGCGCCAGCAGTCCCGGCGGGGGCCAAGAGACCCAGTACTTC. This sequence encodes CASSPGGGQETQYF.

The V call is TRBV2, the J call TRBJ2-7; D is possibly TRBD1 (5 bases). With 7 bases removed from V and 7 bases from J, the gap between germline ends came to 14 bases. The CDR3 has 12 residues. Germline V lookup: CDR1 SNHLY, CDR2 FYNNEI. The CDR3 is CASTLGPGEQYF. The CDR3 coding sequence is TGTGCCAGCACGCTAGGGCCAGGGGAGCAGTACTTC.

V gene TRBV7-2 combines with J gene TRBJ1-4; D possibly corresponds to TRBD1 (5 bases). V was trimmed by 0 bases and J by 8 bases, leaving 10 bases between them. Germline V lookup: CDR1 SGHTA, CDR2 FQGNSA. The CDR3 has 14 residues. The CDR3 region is CASSLAGAGEKLFF. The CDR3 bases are TGTGCCAGCAGCTTAGCAGGGGCCGGGGAAAAACTGTTTTTT.

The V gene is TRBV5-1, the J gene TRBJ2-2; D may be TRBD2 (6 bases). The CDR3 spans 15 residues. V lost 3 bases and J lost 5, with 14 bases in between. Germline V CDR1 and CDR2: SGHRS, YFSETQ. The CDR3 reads CASSSGTYHTGELFF. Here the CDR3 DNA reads TGCGCCAGCAGCTCGGGGACTTACCATACCGGGGAGCTGTTTTTT.

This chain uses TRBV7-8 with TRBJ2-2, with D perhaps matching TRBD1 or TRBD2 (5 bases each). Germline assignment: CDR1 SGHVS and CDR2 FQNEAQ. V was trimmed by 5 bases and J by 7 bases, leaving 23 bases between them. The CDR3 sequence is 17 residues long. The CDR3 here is CASSPPRGRNAGGELFF. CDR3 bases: TGTGCCAGCAGCCCACCCCGGGGCAGGAATGCGGGCGGGGAGCTGTTTTTT.

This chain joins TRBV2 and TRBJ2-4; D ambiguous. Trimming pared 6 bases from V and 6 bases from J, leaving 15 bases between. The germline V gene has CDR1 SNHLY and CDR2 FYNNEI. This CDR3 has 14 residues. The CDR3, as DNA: TGTGCCAGCAGGTGGCAGCCCGATCTAAACATTCAGTACTTC. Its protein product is CASRWQPDLNIQYF.

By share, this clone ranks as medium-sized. As DNA, the CDR3 is TGTGCCAGCAGTCACGGCGGGACCTCTGAAGCTTTCTTT. Its protein product is CASSHGGTSEAFF. The J gene is TRBJ1-1, the V gene TRBV7-2; D perhaps matches TRBD1 (5 bases). With 6 bases removed from V and 6 bases from J, the gap between germline ends came to 14 bases. Germline CDR1 SGHTA, CDR2 FQGNSA. This CDR3 has 13 amino acids.

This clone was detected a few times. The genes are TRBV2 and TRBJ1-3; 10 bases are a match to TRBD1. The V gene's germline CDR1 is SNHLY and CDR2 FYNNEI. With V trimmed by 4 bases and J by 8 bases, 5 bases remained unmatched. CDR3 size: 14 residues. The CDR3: CASSADRGTYTIYF. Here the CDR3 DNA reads TGTGCCAGCAGTGCGGACAGGGGGACGTACACCATATATTTT.